The rows below give T cell receptor beta chains drawn from one sample of a study of blood T cells in healthy people across ages. TCRdb itself ran the 5' RACE reads through MiXCR, one entry per CDR3 protein. Counted here are about 970,000 distinct CDR3 sequences, 45% to 60% occurring once; the ten biggest clones make up about 22%. Sequenced material: blood. The receptor source for this set is a woman aged 55-70 years in good health. The CDR3 runs from the conserved cysteine through the conserved F or W. Clone size is stated in some rows and not others, as once, few, many or a class when expanded.

TRBV5-1	TRBJ2-1	NA	CASSDLRGSGDEQFF
TRBV27	TRBJ2-5	NA	CASSIIGDEQYF
TRBV9	TRBJ2-1	once	CASSVGGSAYNEQFF
TRBV28	TRBJ2-7	few	CASSHTRDTDYEQYF
TRBV18	NA	NA	CASSPTGRDGTQYF
TRBV29-1	TRBJ1-2	few	CSVDAGNYGYTF
TRBV10-3	TRBJ2-3	NA	CAISRGQGGTDTQYF
TRBV4-3	NA	NA	CASSQVHGRNEQYF
TRBV3-1	TRBJ2-1	once	CASSQADNAFF
TRBV6-2/TRBV6-3	TRBJ1-1	NA	CASTSLIHGGMGTEAFF
TRBV20-1	NA	NA	CSAEGGLAGEGETQYF
TRBV2	TRBJ2-7	few	CASRVETGLYEQYF
TRBV5-5	TRBJ1-1	NA	CASSSGTGSEAFF
TRBV30	TRBJ2-3	NA	CAWTTAPDTQYF
TRBV20-1	TRBJ1-6	NA	CSAPGTGGSPLHF
TRBV7-9	TRBJ2-5	few	CASSAPGVAHNEQYF
TRBV7-9	TRBJ1-4	NA	CASRHTGPATNEKLFF
TRBV6-2/TRBV6-3	TRBJ2-6	NA	CASSLKGWANVLTF
TRBV27	TRBJ2-7	few	CASSRDTDYEQYF
TRBV10-3	TRBJ2-3	NA	CAISESGGGSGPDTQYF
TRBV27	TRBJ2-7	many	CASSRRQGAYEQYF
TRBV14	TRBJ2-7	NA	CASSRGPGLAQYEQYF